Sequencing of this TCR beta chain was carried out in a study of immune evolution from preneoplasia to lung adenocarcinoma (dated by TCRdb to the early 2020s). As for the study more broadly: HLA loss of heterozygosity was found in over 6% of AIS, about 14% of MIA and 25% to 35% of ADC lesions, and in no AAH lesions. The immune data were combined with whole exome sequencing and methylation data from the same cohort of nodules. Resected precursor lesions (AAH, AIS, MIA) and invasive adenocarcinomas were compared with paired morphologically normal lung tissue. A total of around 50 patients with pulmonary nodules who underwent surgical resection were included in the overall cohort. According to the study, over a hundred samples went through TCR sequencing. POLYSOLVER was used to infer Class I HLA alleles from exome data, while LOHHLA was used to detect allele-specific HLA loss. The study profiled immune contexture across lung adenocarcinoma precursors and invasive adenocarcinoma using immune gene expression, TCR sequencing and multiplex immunofluorescence. The TCR sequencing data were obtained from about 47 patients. The sample size depended on which specimens were available, not on a prior power calculation. Paper-wide results and their limitations: The findings reflected association rather than direct causation, and larger cohorts with long-term follow-up and longitudinal biopsies were considered necessary. KRAS-mutant nodules showed the highest T cell clonality compared with EGFR-mutant or double wild-type lesions. Because all patients came from Japan and China, whether the findings apply to Western populations was uncertain. Clonality was highest in normal lung, while later-stage lesions appeared to have lower clonality but higher T cell density and diversity. Top T cell clone frequencies were highest in normal lung and appeared to decrease progressively from AAH through AIS, MIA and invasive adenocarcinoma.

On this clone: It lacks a known antigen. No base quality values were provided; no much bigger clone lies one nucleotide off.

The immunoSEQ hsTCRbeta Kit was used to sequence TCR beta CDR3 regions from DNA. Per the source publication's procedure: TCR sequencing data were analysed with the ImmunoSEQ Analyzer. T cell clonality was calculated on productive rearrangements as 1 minus Pielou's evenness. To measure T cell diversity, the inverse Simpson index was applied to productive templates. T cell density was expressed as TCR beta template counts normalized to usable DNA, with usable DNA estimated by amplifying and sequencing housekeeping genes. Two-sided Kruskal-Wallis tests were used to compare TCR metrics across histologic stages. TCRdb stores this immuneACCESS table with in-frame sequences only. Part of the clones is absent; in the studies checked, under half of the shortfall reflects unresolved V genes, and no reason is known for the rest. V and J calls and clone size are those listed in that table; D and trimming were worked out from the DNA. The sample contains thousands of clones, about 81% of them found a single time. The biggest ten clones account for 5.9% of the sample.

V is clipped by 5 bases and J by 5 bases, and the sequence between their germline boundaries is 12 bases long. According to the germline V gene (reference sequence), CDR1 reads SEHNR and CDR2 reads FQNEAQ. Spanning cysteine to phenylalanine, the CDR3 consists of 13 amino acids. The only DNA kept is the CDR3, 39 bases in frame from the first base. Resection was performed on patients in Japan or China between the mid-2010s and the late 2010s. Two lung cancer pathologists independently reviewed H&E slides to confirm the histologic diagnosis of every case. Macro-dissection after pathologic assessment enriched premalignant or tumor cells for nucleic acid extraction. The AllPrep DNA/RNA FFPE Kit was used to isolate DNA from FFPE tissue.

Recombination connected TRBV7-9 to TRBJ1-1; TRBD1 might be the D gene, on 5 matching bases. The sequence came from a person between 50 and 60 years old with lung adenocarcinoma. Sample: FFPE invasive lung adenocarcinoma tissue. The intended sense of this specimen's cell subset or site label: frankly invasive lung adenocarcinoma (ADC). The CDR3 has the sequence CASSERGFTEAFF. The DNA sequence follows: TGTGCCAGCAGCGAGCGGGGGTTTACTGAAGCTTTCTTT. Reference TRBV7-9 and TRBJ1-1 proteins supply the regions before and after the CDR3; the full variable domain is: DTGVSQNPRHKITKRGQNVTFRCDPISEHNRLYWYRQTLGQGPEFLTYFQNEAQLEKSRLLSDRFSAERPKGSFSTLEIQRTEQGDSAMYLCASSERGFTEAFFGQGTRLTVV.